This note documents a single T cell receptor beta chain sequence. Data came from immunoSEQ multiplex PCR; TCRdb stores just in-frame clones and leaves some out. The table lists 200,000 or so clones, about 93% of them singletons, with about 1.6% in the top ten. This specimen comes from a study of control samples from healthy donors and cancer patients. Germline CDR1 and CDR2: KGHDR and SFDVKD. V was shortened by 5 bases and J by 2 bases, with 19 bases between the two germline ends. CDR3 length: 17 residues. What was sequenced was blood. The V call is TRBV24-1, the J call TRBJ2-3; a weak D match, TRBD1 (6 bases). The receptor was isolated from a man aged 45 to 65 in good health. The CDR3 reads CATSAYQGLDLTDTQYF. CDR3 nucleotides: TGTGCCACCAGTGCCTACCAGGGGCTGGACCTCACAGATACGCAGTATTTT.